These 27 T cell receptor beta chains came from one sample sequenced in a study of T cell changes during pregnancy in multiple sclerosis. The method was immunoSEQ multiplex PCR; TCRdb's version includes in-frame clones alone and lacks a portion of them. The data show 100,000 or so clones, with approximately 94% seen just once and over 0.8% held by the top ten. The sample consisted of peripheral blood, taken before pregnancy. The receptors originated from a female donor with multiple sclerosis, enrolled in a pregnancy study.

This chain uses TRBV5-1 with TRBJ2-3, with no clear D. The CDR3 loop spans 14 amino acids. V shed 0 bases and J shed 2 bases, with 7 bases lying between them. The germline CDR1 and CDR2 sequences are SGHRS and YFSETQ. The CDR3 here is CASSLVRVTDTQYF. The CDR3 DNA reads as TGCGCCAGCAGCTTGGTTCGGGTCACAGATACGCAGTATTTT. Supplemented by reference TRBV5-1 and TRBJ2-3, the full variable domain reads KAGVTQTPRYLIKTRGQQVTLSCSPISGHRSVSWYQQTPGQGLQFLFEYFSETQRNKGNFPGRFSGRQFSNSRSEMNVSTLELGDSALYLCASSLVRVTDTQYFGPGTRLTVL.

The chain carries TRBV14 and TRBJ1-1; TRBD1 aligns across 7 bases. V lost 1 base and J lost 4; bases outside the gene matches: 15. This CDR3 is built from 18 residues. Looked up from germline, CDR1 is SGHDN and CDR2 is FVKESK. The CDR3: CASSQVGFRTGGVTEAFF. CDR3 in DNA: TGTGCCAGCAGCCAAGTGGGTTTTAGGACAGGTGGGGTCACTGAAGCTTTCTTT.

Here the CDR3 DNA reads TGTGCCAGCAGTGACCAGGGGGAAAAACTGTTTTTT. Translating it yields CASSDQGEKLFF. The chain recombines TRBV25-1 with TRBJ1-4, with D perhaps TRBD1 (6 bases). Germline assignment: CDR1 MGHDK and CDR2 SYGVNS. The V gene lost 3 bases and the J gene lost 8 bases, with 7 bases spanning the gap. The CDR3 length is 12 residues.

The CDR3 region has the DNA TGTGCCAGCAGCGAAATTAGCGGGAGGGCCGGGGAGCTGTTTTTT. Translated, it gives CASSEISGRAGELFF. V gene TRBV9 combines with J gene TRBJ2-2; 11 bases are shared with TRBD2. V shed 3 bases, J shed 6 bases, and the junction held 4 bases outside the gene matches. The CDR3 totals 15 residues. Germline values: CDR1 SGDLS, CDR2 YYNGEE.

This chain links TRBV4-1 with TRBJ2-3; TRBD2 matches 10 bases. The CDR3 totals 16 residues. Looked up from germline, CDR1 is MGHRA and CDR2 is YSYEKL. V shed 3 bases and J 5 bases; nucleotides not matched to a gene: 8. CDR3 amino acids: CASSQGSGRAGDTQYF. CDR3 sequence (DNA): TGCGCCAGCAGCCAGGGCAGCGGGAGGGCCGGAGATACGCAGTATTTT.

This chain links TRBV5-6 with TRBJ1-1; 8 nucleotides line up with TRBD1. Per germline, CDR1 SGHDT and CDR2 YYEEEE. With 1 base clipped from V and 7 bases from J, the junction kept 6 bases outside the gene matches. The CDR3 loop spans 14 amino acids. For the CDR3, the DNA is TGTGCCAGCAGCTTGATCGGACAGGGTGGTGAAGCTTTCTTT. This sequence encodes CASSLIGQGGEAFF.

The gene calls are TRBV28 and TRBJ1-2, with D tentatively TRBD1 (6 bases). The CDR3 runs to 13 residues. Trimming stripped 5 bases from V and 4 bases from J, with 11 bases between. Germline V gives CDR1 MDHEN, CDR2 SYDVKM. CDR3 in amino acids: CASSKQGAYGYTF. In nucleotides, the CDR3 is TGTGCCAGCAGTAAACAGGGAGCCTATGGCTACACCTTC.

CDR3 in amino acids: CASSSTSGNSYEQYF. The CDR3 DNA follows: TGTGCCAGCAGCTCTACTAGCGGGAACTCCTACGAGCAGTACTTC. J is TRBJ2-7 and V is TRBV11-2, with 10 bases that match TRBD2. After removal of 4 bases from V and 0 bases from J, the junction contained 3 bases not matched to a gene. The CDR3 loop spans 15 amino acids. CDR1 is SGHAT and CDR2 is FQNNGV in the germline V gene.

This clone was observed a few times. The chain recombines TRBV9 with TRBJ2-3; 10 bases align to TRBD2. The germline V gene has CDR1 SGDLS and CDR2 YYNGEE. The CDR3 contains 15 residues. With V trimmed by 4 bases and J by 4 bases, 6 bases remained unmatched. The CDR3 region is CASSPLAGTADTQYF. The CDR3 bases are TGTGCCAGCAGCCCACTAGCGGGAACCGCAGATACGCAGTATTTT. Full variable domain (outside the CDR3, taken from reference TRBV9 and TRBJ2-3): DSGVTQTPKHLITATGQRVTLRCSPRSGDLSVYWYQQSLDQGLQFLIQYYNGEERAKGNILERFSAQQFPDLHSELNLSSLELGDSALYFCASSPLAGTADTQYFGPGTRLTVL.

The V and J genes are TRBV7-8 and TRBJ2-1, with 12 nucleotides matching TRBD2. The CDR3 sequence is 16 residues long. After removal of 4 bases from V and 3 bases from J, the junction contained 4 bases not matched to a gene. The V gene's germline CDR1 is SGHVS and CDR2 FQNEAQ. CDR3 nucleotide sequence: TGTGCCAGCAGCTCCCTGACTAGCGGGAGCTACAATGAGCAGTTCTTC. Protein product: CASSSLTSGSYNEQFF.

The chain links TRBV25-1 to TRBJ2-1; D perhaps matches TRBD2 (5 bases). Germline V gene data show CDR1 as MGHDK and CDR2 as SYGVNS. Trimming took off 4 bases at V and 9 bases at J, with 19 bases between the two ends. The CDR3 has 15 amino acids. The CDR3 region has the DNA TGTGCCAGCAGTGGGTTCGGACTGGTGGGCAGTGAGCAGTTCTTC. Amino acids: CASSGFGLVGSEQFF. The full variable domain, with the rest looked up from reference TRBV25-1 and TRBJ2-1, is EADIYQTPRYLVIGTGKKITLECSQTMGHDKMYWYQQDPGMELHLIHYSYGVNSTEKGDLSSESTVSRIRTEHFPLTLESARPSHTSQYLCASSGFGLVGSEQFFGPGTRLTVL.

The chain links TRBV30 to TRBJ1-2; D gene uncertain. Germline loops: CDR1 GTSNPN, CDR2 SVGIG (reference sequence). V shed 4 bases and J shed 2 bases, with 8 bases lying between them. CDR3 length: 12 amino acids. The CDR3 DNA follows: TGTGCCTGGAATGGTCAGAACTATGGCTACACCTTC. The encoded protein is CAWNGQNYGYTF.

The chain joins TRBV12-5 to TRBJ1-2; D may be TRBD1 (5 bases). CDR1 and CDR2 (germline): LGHNT, FRNRAP. V was shortened by 0 bases and J by 7 bases, with 18 bases between the two germline ends. The CDR3 contains 16 residues. The CDR3 DNA reads as TGTGCTAGTGGTTTGGTACTGGGGGGGTATTCGGCTGGCTACACCTTC. Translation gives CASGLVLGGYSAGYTF.

This clone has only one observation. This chain connects TRBV5-4 to TRBJ2-5, with D hard to call. The CDR3 extends over 16 amino acids. Germline CDR1 is SGHNT and CDR2 is YYREEE (reference sequence). Between the trimmed V and J ends, which lost 0 bases and 0 bases, there was a span of 12 bases. Written as DNA, the CDR3 is TGTGCCAGCAGCTTGGGAGGATTACCCTACCAAGAGACCCAGTACTTC. The encoded protein is CASSLGGLPYQETQYF.

The chain has TRBV4-1 and TRBJ2-7; a weak D match, TRBD2 (5 bases). CDR1 is MGHRA and CDR2 is YSYEKL in the germline V gene. Trimming pared 4 bases from V and 7 bases from J, leaving 17 bases between. The CDR3 contains 14 residues. The CDR3 sequence: CASSRQNDGGEQYF. As DNA, the CDR3 is TGCGCCAGCAGCCGCCAGAACGACGGCGGGGAGCAGTACTTC.

The V call is TRBV6-1, the J call TRBJ2-7, with 10 bases identical to TRBD2. This CDR3 contains 17 residues. The J segment lost 0 bases and the V segment lost 1 base, leaving 6 bases of the junction unmatched. Per the germline V gene, CDR1 is MNHNS and CDR2 is SASEGT. Written as DNA, the CDR3 is TGTGCCAGCAGTGAAGGGGGACTAGCGAGGAGCTCCTACGAGCAGTACTTC. Translated, it gives CASSEGGLARSSYEQYF.

V gene TRBV4-1 combines with J gene TRBJ2-2, with a weak D call TRBD2 (6 bases). Germline loops: CDR1 MGHRA, CDR2 YSYEKL. Trimming took 4 bases from V and 0 from J, leaving 9 bases between them. The length of the CDR3 is 15 residues. This CDR3 reads CASSPLAPNTGELFF. CDR3 DNA: TGCGCCAGCAGCCCCCTAGCGCCGAACACCGGGGAGCTGTTTTTT.

This clone appeared once. CDR3 amino acids: CASSRGDFSGNTIYF. CDR3 DNA sequence: TGTGCCAGCAGTCGGGGGGACTTCTCTGGAAACACCATATATTTT. This sequence joins TRBV25-1 and TRBJ1-3, with D perhaps matching TRBD1 (5 bases). The CDR3 consists of 15 residues. V was pared by 5 bases and J by 0 bases, with 11 bases between. The germline CDR1 and CDR2 sequences are MGHDK and SYGVNS.

The chain has TRBV6-4 and TRBJ2-5, with 12 bases fitting TRBD1. This CDR3 is 15 amino acids long. Germline assignment: CDR1 MRHNA and CDR2 SNTAGT. V dropped 3 bases and J dropped 5; count of bases not matched to a gene: 4. This CDR3 reads CASSDGTGGLETQYF. In nucleotides, the CDR3 is TGTGCCAGCAGTGATGGGACAGGGGGCCTGGAGACCCAGTACTTC.

The V call is TRBV5-1, the J call TRBJ2-3, with D possibly TRBD1 on 5 matching bases. V gave up 2 bases and J gave up 0 bases, with 10 bases separating them. The CDR3 length is 15 residues. Germline-derived CDR1 and CDR2 are SGHRS and YFSETQ. CDR3 sequence (DNA): TGCGCCAGCAGCTTAAGGGGTTCTAGCACAGATACGCAGTATTTT. Its protein product is CASSLRGSSTDTQYF.

This clone came up once. The chain has TRBV4-3 and TRBJ2-7; TRBD1 aligns across 8 bases. Losses at the gene ends were 8 bases for V and 5 bases for J; bases not matched to a gene: 17. The CDR3 is 16 amino acids. From germline, CDR1 is LGHNA and CDR2 YSLEER. CDR3: CASGQAYRGSNDEQYF. DNA for the CDR3: TGCGCCAGCGGACAAGCGTACAGGGGGTCGAACGACGAGCAGTACTTC.

V usage is TRBV15 and J usage is TRBJ2-2; D perhaps matches TRBD2 (6 bases). Per germline, CDR1 LNHNV and CDR2 YYDKDF (reference sequence). CDR3 size: 17 residues. V shed 3 bases and J shed 1 base, with 15 bases lying between them. CDR3 residues: CATSSTGGARNTGELFF. The CDR3 nucleotides read TGTGCCACCAGCAGCACGGGCGGGGCGAGGAACACCGGGGAGCTGTTTTTT.

This chain uses TRBV18 with TRBJ2-5, with 8 bases matching TRBD1. This CDR3 has 16 amino acids. Germline V gene data show CDR1 as KGHSH and CDR2 as LQKENI. After removal of 6 bases from V and 5 bases from J, the junction contained 14 bases not matched to a gene. Written as DNA, the CDR3 is TGTGCCAGCTCTAACTGGGACAGGTCGACTTTGGAGACCCAGTACTTC. Its protein is CASSNWDRSTLETQYF.

This chain uses TRBV19 with TRBJ2-7; 11 bases agree with TRBD2. The V gene end was trimmed by 5 bases and the J gene end by 1 base; junction bases not matched to a gene: 4. The CDR3 sequence is 15 residues long. The V gene's germline CDR1 is LNHDA and CDR2 SQIVND (reference sequence). CDR3 nucleotide sequence: TGTGCCAGTAGTGTAATAGCGGGAGGGTCCTACGAGCAGTACTTC. This gives the protein CASSVIAGGSYEQYF.

V gene TRBV5-8 combines with J gene TRBJ1-2; D is possibly TRBD1 (6 bases). The V gene's germline CDR1 is SGHTS and CDR2 YDEGEE. The CDR3 length is 16 residues. V lost 3 bases to trimming and J lost 4 bases, with 19 bases between them. CDR3: CASSSGIVGGLYGYTF. Written as DNA, the CDR3 is TGTGCCAGCAGCTCTGGTATAGTGGGGGGGCTCTATGGCTACACCTTC. The full variable domain, completed using reference TRBV5-8 and TRBJ1-2, is EAGVTQSPTHLIKTRGQQATLRCSPISGHTSVYWYQQALGLGLQFLLWYDEGEERNRGNFPPRFSGRQFPNYSSELNVNALELEDSALYLCASSSGIVGGLYGYTFGSGTRLTVV.

This clone was detected once. The chain links TRBV6-1 to TRBJ2-7; TRBD1 agrees at 9 bases. From germline, CDR1 is MNHNS and CDR2 SASEGT. J lost 4 bases, V lost 0 bases, and 4 bases had no gene match. The CDR3 length is 15 residues. Written as DNA, the CDR3 is TGTGCCAGCAGTGAAGCTACAGGGGGCGATTACGAGCAGTACTTC. Its protein is CASSEATGGDYEQYF.

This chain uses TRBV7-2 with TRBJ1-2, with D maybe TRBD1 (6 bases). The germline gives CDR1 SGHTA, CDR2 FQGNSA. The CDR3 totals 14 residues. V lost 4 bases to trimming and J lost 14 bases, with 23 bases between them. CDR3 region: CASSSNQGHRTWTF. Written as DNA, the CDR3 is TGTGCCAGCAGCTCGAACCAGGGACACCGAACTTGGACCTTC.